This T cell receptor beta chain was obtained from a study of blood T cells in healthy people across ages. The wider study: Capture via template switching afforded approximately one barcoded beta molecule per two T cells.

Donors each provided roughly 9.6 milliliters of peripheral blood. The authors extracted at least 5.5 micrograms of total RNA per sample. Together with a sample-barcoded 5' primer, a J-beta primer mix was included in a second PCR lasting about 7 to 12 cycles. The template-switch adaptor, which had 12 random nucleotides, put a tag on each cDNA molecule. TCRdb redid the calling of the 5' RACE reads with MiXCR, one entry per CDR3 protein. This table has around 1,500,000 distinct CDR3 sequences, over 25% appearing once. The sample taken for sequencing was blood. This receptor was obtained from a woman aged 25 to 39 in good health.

This chain's CDR3 is CASSSRGGREAASSYNEQFF. DNA for the CDR3: TGTGCCAGCAGCTCCCGGGGTGGGCGGGAGGCGGCGAGCTCCTACAATGAGCAGTTCTTC. V usage is TRBV7-2 and J usage is TRBJ2-1; 8 nucleotides align to TRBD2. V gave up 4 bases and J gave up 0 bases; unmatched junction bases: 17. CDR3 length: 20 amino acids. In germline, CDR1 is SGHTA, CDR2 FQGNSA.